The rows below give T cell receptor beta chains drawn from one sample of a study of blood T cell repertoires in COVID-19. TCRdb's table, derived via immunoSEQ multiplex PCR, lists solely in-frame clones and lacks some. This sample has roughly 250,000 clones, with around 90% found just once. The sample taken for sequencing was PBMCs or T cells enriched from blood (not recorded which). These receptor sequences come from a woman aged 40 to 50 with acute COVID-19. Each CDR3 is given with its conserved first and last residue. D genes are given only for firm matches. The size field is filled for only some rows; it gives once, few, many or a size class.

d_call j_call v_call clone_size cdr3_nt cdr3_aa
NA TRBJ2-1 TRBV4-2 NA TGTGCCAGCAGCCCTCGACCGGGGTTCCGAACAAATGAGCAGTTCTTC CASSPRPGFRTNEQFF
NA TRBJ2-3 TRBV5-8 NA TGTGCCAGCAGCTTGGACAGGGTTGTAGATACGCAGTATTTT CASSLDRVVDTQYF
NA TRBJ2-5 TRBV7-3 once TGTGCCAGCAGCTTAACGGAGAAGGGAGGGGGAGAGACCCAGTACTTC CASSLTEKGGGETQYF
TRBD1 TRBJ2-2 TRBV18 NA TGTGCCAGCTCACCCCAGCGGGACAGGGGGAACACCGGGGAGCTGTTTTTT CASSPQRDRGNTGELFF
NA TRBJ2-3 TRBV7-9 NA TGTGCCAGCAGCTTAGGCCCCCGGGGGATCCCTAGCACAGATACGCAGTATTTT CASSLGPRGIPSTDTQYF
TRBD1 TRBJ1-1 TRBV30 NA TGTGCCTGGAGTGTATGGGGGACAGGGAACACTGAAGCTTTCTTT CAWSVWGTGNTEAFF
TRBD1 TRBJ1-5 TRBV28 NA TGTGCCAGCAGTTTTGCCAGGGGGTACGGTCAGCCCCAGCATTTT CASSFARGYGQPQHF
NA TRBJ1-5 TRBV21-1 NA TGTGCCAGCAGCAACGACGGGAGACAGGGCTTTTGTCAGCCCCAGCATTTT CASSNDGRQGFCQPQHF
TRBD2 TRBJ2-7 TRBV5-4 NA TGTGCCAGCAGTTCACCGGGACTAGCGGGGGGCTACGAGCAGTACTTC CASSSPGLAGGYEQYF
NA TRBJ2-3 TRBV18 NA TGTGCCAGCTCACCCGTATCCACAGATACGCAGTATTTT CASSPVSTDTQYF
NA TRBJ1-6 TRBV7-6 NA TGTGCCAGCAGCTTAGATCTTAATTCACCCCTCCACTTT CASSLDLNSPLHF
NA TRBJ2-3 TRBV29-1 NA TGCAGCGTAATGCCCGGGACTCTACAAGATACGCAGTATTTT CSVMPGTLQDTQYF
NA TRBJ1-2 TRBV11-1 NA TGTGCCAGCAGCTTGGGAAGGGGCCAGGGGGGCTACACCTTC CASSLGRGQGGYTF
NA TRBJ1-6 TRBV2 NA TGTGCCAGCAGTAGCGGGAAGCTCTCACCCCTCCACTTT CASSSGKLSPLHF
TRBD2 TRBJ2-4 TRBV18 NA TGTGCCAGCTCACCAGAGGGAGGGCGTCAGAACATTCAGTACTTC CASSPEGGRQNIQYF
NA TRBJ2-7 TRBV9 NA TGTGCCAGCAGCGTAGACGGGACTTACTCCTACGAGCAGTACTTC CASSVDGTYSYEQYF
NA TRBJ2-1 TRBV27 NA TGTGCCAGCAGTTTATCTCCTCTTTACAATGAGCAGTTCTTC CASSLSPLYNEQFF
TRBD1 TRBJ2-2 TRBV6-5 NA TGTGCCAGCAGGGGACAGGGGGCGCACACCGGGGAGCTGTTTTTT CASRGQGAHTGELFF
NA TRBJ2-3 TRBV2 NA TGTGCCAGCAGAGCAGGGGTTTCTCGCACAGATACGCAGTATTTT CASRAGVSRTDTQYF
TRBD1 TRBJ1-2 TRBV28 few TGTGCCAGCAGTCCAGGACAGGCCATGTTTGGTAGCTATGGCTACACCTTC CASSPGQAMFGSYGYTF
NA TRBJ1-1 TRBV2 NA TGTGCCAGCAGTGAACAGGCTCAGAACACTGAAGCTTTCTTT CASSEQAQNTEAFF
NA TRBJ1-3 TRBV29-1 NA TGCAGCGTTGACTTTGTACTTGGAAACACCATATATTTT CSVDFVLGNTIYF
TRBD2 TRBJ2-1 TRBV18 NA TGTGCCAGCTCACCACCGGGACTAGCGGGGGGCTCCTACAATGAGCAGTTCTTC CASSPPGLAGGSYNEQFF
NA TRBJ1-1 TRBV5-1 once TGCGCCAGCAGCCAGGATGTGAACACTGAAGCTTTCTTT CASSQDVNTEAFF
TRBD1 TRBJ2-5 TRBV28 NA TGTGCCAGCAGTCTGTTGGGACAGGGGGGAGGGACCCAGTACTTC CASSLLGQGGGTQYF
NA TRBJ2-1 TRBV2 NA TGTGCCAGCAGTTTGGAGGCGGCAATTTCCTACAATGAGCAGTTCTTC CASSLEAAISYNEQFF
TRBD2 TRBJ2-2 TRBV6-1 few TGTGCCAGCAGTGAACTAGCGGACACCGGGGAGCTGTTTTTT CASSELADTGELFF